Shown below are 20 T cell receptor beta chains from a single sample sequenced in a study of CD8 T cells in ankylosing spondylitis. From the 5' RACE reads, TCRdb called clonotypes with MiXCR, one entry per CDR3 protein. Of 470,000 or so distinct CDR3 sequences listed, 25% to 30% were seen once; the top ten hold 0.75% to 0.9%. No antigens are known for them. Study-wide results and caveats: Roughly eight highly homologous variants made up a TCR beta motif that seemed to typify ankylosing spondylitis blood.

The sequenced sample was blood, either unsorted or a sorted T cell fraction (not recorded which). All receptors come from a male donor with ankylosing spondylitis.

The chain recombines TRBV20-1 with TRBJ2-1; the match to TRBD2 covers 7 bases. Trimming took 6 bases from V and 0 from J; bases not matched to a gene: 8. CDR1 and CDR2 (germline): DFQATT, SNEGSKA (reference sequence). The CDR3 runs to 15 residues. The CDR3 DNA reads TGCAGTGCCGCACTAGCGCAGAGCTCCTACAATGAGCAGTTCTTC. Its protein product is CSAALAQSSYNEQFF.

The chain recombines TRBV5-1 with TRBJ2-5, with D perhaps being TRBD1 or TRBD2 (5 bases each). The CDR3 runs to 14 residues. Germline loops: CDR1 SGHRS, CDR2 YFSETQ. The V end lost 4 bases, the J end lost 0 bases, and 10 bases lay between the germline ends. The DNA of the CDR3 is TGCGCCAGCAGCCCGGGACCAAACCAAGAGACCCAGTACTTC. It translates to CASSPGPNQETQYF. The complete variable domain, with remaining parts taken from reference TRBV5-1 and TRBJ2-5, reads KAGVTQTPRYLIKTRGQQVTLSCSPISGHRSVSWYQQTPGQGLQFLFEYFSETQRNKGNFPGRFSGRQFSNSRSEMNVSTLELGDSALYLCASSPGPNQETQYFGPGTRLLVL.

As regards this clonotype: No DNA is shown, since the ends of the CDR3 on it are uncertain; the CDR3 is the one TCRdb lists. V is TRBV6-4 and J is TRBJ1-2. Germline CDR1 MRHNA, CDR2 SNTAGT. The CDR3 length equals 16 residues, ends included. The CDR3 sequence: CASSDRSGRANYGYTF.

This clonotype was recorded a few times. The V call is TRBV12-3 or TRBV12-4, the J call TRBJ2-7, with 11 bases aligning to TRBD1. Trimming removed 8 bases from V and 4 bases from J; junction bases left unmatched: 7. There are 14 residues in the CDR3. The CDR3 sequence: CASGRTGGEYEQYF. In DNA form, the CDR3 reads TGTGCCAGCGGGCGGACAGGGGGCGAGTACGAGCAGTACTTC.

This clonotype has a handful of counts. CDR3 in amino acids: CATRESQGGAYEQYF. The CDR3 nucleotides read TGTGCCACCAGAGAATCCCAGGGAGGCGCCTACGAGCAGTACTTC. The rearrangement uses TRBV15 and TRBJ2-7; D is perhaps TRBD2 (6 bases). This CDR3 has 15 amino acids. Germline V gene sequence: CDR1 LNHNV, CDR2 YYDKDF (reference sequence). Deletions cut 6 bases from V and 2 bases from J, with 17 bases between.

This sequence joins TRBV7-2 and TRBJ1-1; D ambiguous. This CDR3 comprises 14 residues. The germline V gene encodes CDR1 SGHTA and CDR2 FQGNSA. Trimming took 2 bases from V and 6 from J, leaving 13 bases between them. CDR3 nucleotides: TGTGCCAGCAGCTTAAGGTATTCGGTGGCTGAAGCTTTCTTT. Its translation: CASSLRYSVAEAFF.

The chain is built from TRBV20-1 and TRBJ2-3; perhaps TRBD2 as D (5 bases). The ends were cut back, 0 bases at V and 2 bases at J, with 12 bases in the middle. Germline CDR1 reads DFQATT; CDR2 reads SNEGSKA (reference sequence). CDR3 length: 15 residues. CDR3 loop: CSARDPRGATDTQYF. The DNA of the CDR3 is TGCAGTGCTAGAGATCCTCGGGGAGCCACAGATACGCAGTATTTT.

This clonotype was found a few times. The J gene is TRBJ2-3, the V gene TRBV27; D possibly corresponds to TRBD2 (6 bases). Trimming took 7 bases from V and 3 from J, leaving 11 bases between them. This CDR3 has 13 residues. Germline V gene lookup returns CDR1 MNHEY and CDR2 SMNVEV (reference sequence). CDR3 bases: TGTGCCAGCAAGCTAGGAGGGACAGATACGCAGTATTTT. Amino acids: CASKLGGTDTQYF.

In its sample, this clonotype was seen a few times. The J gene is TRBJ2-3, the V gene TRBV20-1; D ambiguous. The germline gives CDR1 DFQATT, CDR2 SNEGSKA (reference sequence). Trimming shortened V by 5 bases and J by 2 bases, and 11 bases separated the two germline ends. CDR3 length: 13 residues. CDR3 region: CSAETGSTDTQYF. The CDR3 DNA reads TGCAGTGCTGAGACTGGATCCACAGATACGCAGTATTTT.

Only a few counts were recorded for this clonotype. V usage is TRBV12-3 or TRBV12-4 and J usage is TRBJ1-6, with no clear D. V lost 10 bases and J lost 2, with 12 bases in between. The length of the CDR3 is 14 residues. DNA of the CDR3: TGTGCCACCTCCCGGGCAACCTATAATTCACCCCTCCACTTT. The encoded protein is CATSRATYNSPLHF.

The CDR3 loop is CSARPTGTYEQYF. As DNA, the CDR3 is TGCAGTGCTCGACCAACGGGAACCTACGAGCAGTACTTC. The V gene is TRBV20-1, the J gene TRBJ2-7; D is perhaps TRBD2 (5 bases). Germline-derived CDR1 and CDR2 are DFQATT and SNEGSKA (reference sequence). The CDR3 loop spans 13 amino acids. V lost 5 bases and J lost 2, with 13 bases in between.

This clonotype appeared a few times. CDR3 sequence reads: CASSLGLNEKLFF. The CDR3 DNA sequence: TGTGCCAGCAGCCTCGGACTCAATGAAAAACTGTTTTTT. The chain employs TRBV7-9 and TRBJ1-4; no definite D call. Between the trimmed V and J ends, which lost 5 bases and 5 bases, there was a span of 9 bases. Germline CDR1 and CDR2: SEHNR and FQNEAQ (reference sequence). The CDR3 consists of 13 residues.

This chain joins TRBV4-1 and TRBJ2-5, with D uncertain. Germline V gene data show CDR1 as MGHRA and CDR2 as YSYEKL. The CDR3 has 16 residues. V gave up 1 base and J gave up 0 bases, with 12 bases separating them. The CDR3 sequence is CASSQVGVGYQETQYF. CDR3 nucleotide sequence: TGCGCCAGCAGCCAAGTTGGGGTAGGGTACCAAGAGACCCAGTACTTC.

This clonotype was detected a few times. The chain uses TRBV12-5 and TRBJ2-5, with a possible D match to TRBD2 (6 bases). This CDR3 has 15 residues. Germline V lookup: CDR1 LGHNT, CDR2 FRNRAP. V lost 7 bases, J lost 7 bases, and 22 bases lay in between. The CDR3 nucleotides read TGTGCTAGTGCCTTCTCGGGAACCGCCGGGGGGACCCAGTACTTC. Translating gives CASAFSGTAGGTQYF.

V gene TRBV2 combines with J gene TRBJ2-5; D gene ambiguous. The CDR3 is 13 amino acids. V lost 7 bases and J lost 5, with 14 bases in between. Looked up from germline, CDR1 is SNHLY and CDR2 is FYNNEI. The CDR3 protein is CASTEGLWETQYF. The CDR3 DNA sequence: TGTGCCAGCACCGAAGGCTTGTGGGAGACCCAGTACTTC. Full variable domain (outside the CDR3, taken from reference TRBV2 and TRBJ2-5): EPEVTQTPSHQVTQMGQEVILRCVPISNHLYFYWYRQILGQKVEFLVSFYNNEISEKSEIFDDQFSVERPDGSNFTLKIRSTKLEDSAMYFCASTEGLWETQYFGPGTRLLVL.

This chain uses TRBV5-4 with TRBJ2-7, with 9 bases lining up with TRBD2. Germline values: CDR1 SGHNT, CDR2 YYREEE (reference sequence). The CDR3 covers 17 residues. V gave up 0 bases and J gave up 1 base; unmatched junction bases: 8. The CDR3 nucleotides are TGTGCCAGCAGCTTGGGCGCTAGCGGGACCCCATCCTACGAGCAGTACTTC. Encoded protein: CASSLGASGTPSYEQYF.

This rearrangement joins TRBV10-2 to TRBJ2-5; perhaps TRBD2 as D (7 bases). The germline V and J ends were trimmed by 4 bases and 4 bases, with 10 bases remaining between them. This CDR3 spans 13 amino acids. Germline lookup yields CDR1 WSHSY and CDR2 SAAADI. In DNA form, the CDR3 reads TGCGCCAGCAGTGGGGGGGGCCCAGAGACCCAGTACTTC. Translating gives CASSGGGPETQYF.

The chain links TRBV20-1 to TRBJ1-1; no definite D call. V dropped 4 bases and J dropped 3 bases, with 12 bases sitting between them. The CDR3 sequence is 13 residues long. Germline V gene data show CDR1 as DFQATT and CDR2 as SNEGSKA (reference sequence). The CDR3 sequence is CSAIRLLHTEAFF. CDR3 in DNA: TGCAGTGCTATCAGGCTCCTACACACTGAAGCTTTCTTT.

CDR3: CASTLPQYNEQFF. In nucleotides, the CDR3 is TGTGCCAGCACCCTCCCGCAATACAATGAGCAGTTCTTC. This chain joins TRBV27 and TRBJ2-1; no reliable D call. CDR3 length equals 13 residues. Deletions cut 7 bases from V and 4 bases from J, with 11 bases between. Per the germline V gene, CDR1 is MNHEY and CDR2 is SMNVEV (reference sequence).

J is TRBJ2-1 and V is TRBV20-1; tentative D call: TRBD2 (5 bases). Germline V gives CDR1 DFQATT, CDR2 SNEGSKA (reference sequence). V lost 3 bases and J lost 4, with 10 bases in between. This CDR3 has 13 residues. CDR3 amino acids: CSASEAGYNEQFF. Written as DNA, the CDR3 is TGCAGTGCTAGTGAGGCGGGTTACAATGAGCAGTTCTTC.